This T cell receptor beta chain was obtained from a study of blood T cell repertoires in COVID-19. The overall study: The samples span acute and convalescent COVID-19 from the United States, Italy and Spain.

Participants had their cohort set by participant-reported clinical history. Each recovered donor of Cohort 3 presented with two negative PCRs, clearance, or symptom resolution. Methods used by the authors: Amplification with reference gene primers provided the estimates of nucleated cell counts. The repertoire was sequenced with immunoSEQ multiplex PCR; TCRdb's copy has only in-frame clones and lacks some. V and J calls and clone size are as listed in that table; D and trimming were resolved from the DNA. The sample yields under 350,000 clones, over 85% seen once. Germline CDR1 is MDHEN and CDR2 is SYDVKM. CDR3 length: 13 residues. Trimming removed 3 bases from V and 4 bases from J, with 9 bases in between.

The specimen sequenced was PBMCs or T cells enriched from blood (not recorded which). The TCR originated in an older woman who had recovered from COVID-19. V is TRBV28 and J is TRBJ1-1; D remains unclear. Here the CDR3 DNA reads TGTGCCAGCAGTTTGGCGGAAGTCACTGAAGCTTTCTTT. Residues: CASSLAEVTEAFF.